Listed below are T cell receptor beta chains from one sample, sequenced in a study of OX40 agonist ivuxolimab in advanced cancers. The table came from immunoSEQ multiplex PCR; TCRdb's copy has only in-frame clones and leaves some out. The sample carries around 83,000 clones, 91% recorded once. This sample comprised CD4+ or CD8+ T cells sorted from blood, obtained in a trial of the OX40 agonist ivuxolimab. The source is an adult with an advanced solid tumor such as melanoma, head and neck, liver or kidney cancer. CDR3s include the opening cysteine and the closing phenylalanine or tryptophan. The D gene is left open where the match is weak. A clone size is listed for some rows: how often the clone was seen (once, few, many), or a class if it is expanded.

CDR3aa	CDR3nt	d_gene	v_gene	abundance	j_gene
CASSFEGGEYF	TGTGCCAGCAGCTTCGAAGGCGGCGAGTACTTC	NA	TRBV5-4	NA	TRBJ2-7
CASSLIGGPEHTQYF	TGTGCCAGCAGCTTAATAGGCGGGCCCGAGCATACGCAGTATTTT	NA	TRBV7-3	NA	TRBJ2-3
CAWSGGVYEQYF	TGTGCCTGGAGTGGAGGGGTCTACGAGCAGTACTTC	NA	TRBV30	once	TRBJ2-7
CAWSKGREVGTDTQYF	TGTGCCTGGAGCAAAGGGCGGGAGGTGGGTACAGATACGCAGTATTTT	TRBD2	TRBV30	NA	TRBJ2-3
CATSSLAGLQETQYF	TGTGCCACCAGCTCCCTAGCGGGACTCCAAGAGACCCAGTACTTC	TRBD2	TRBV15	NA	TRBJ2-5
CASARTGVDNEQFF	TGTGCCAGCGCTCGGACAGGGGTCGACAATGAGCAGTTCTTC	TRBD1	TRBV18	NA	TRBJ2-1
CASSLEVPHEQYF	TGCGCCAGCAGCTTGGAGGTCCCCCACGAGCAGTACTTC	NA	TRBV5-1	once	TRBJ2-7
CASSDEQNQPQHF	TGTGCCAGCAGTGATGAACAGAATCAGCCCCAGCATTTT	NA	TRBV28	NA	TRBJ1-5
CASSLVAGQGYEQYF	TGTGCCAGCAGCTTAGTGGCGGGACAGGGCTACGAGCAGTACTTC	TRBD1	TRBV11-3	once	TRBJ2-7
CASPRHITYQETQYF	TGTGCCAGCCCCCGCCATATTACTTACCAAGAGACCCAGTACTTC	NA	TRBV25-1	NA	TRBJ2-5
CASSPDRVGGETQYF	TGTGCCAGTAGTCCGGACAGGGTTGGGGGCGAGACCCAGTACTTC	TRBD1	TRBV19	NA	TRBJ2-5
CASSRMGYEQYF	TGTGCCAGCAGCCGGATGGGCTACGAGCAGTACTTC	NA	TRBV7-9	NA	TRBJ2-7
CASSPSGNEQFF	TGCGCCAGCAGCCCTAGCGGCAATGAGCAGTTCTTC	TRBD2	TRBV5-1	NA	TRBJ2-1
CASSFSSRLEQFF	TGTGCCAGCAGTTTTTCTAGTCGACTTGAGCAGTTCTTC	NA	TRBV28	NA	TRBJ2-1
CASSVAGGQETQYF	TGCGCCAGCAGCGTAGCGGGAGGCCAAGAGACCCAGTACTTC	TRBD2	TRBV5-1	NA	TRBJ2-5
CASSKGRRERDSTNTEAFF	TGTGCCAGCAGCAAAGGGAGACGGGAGAGGGACAGTACGAACACTGAAGCTTTCTTT	NA	TRBV21-1	NA	TRBJ1-1
CASSDPGTVTYEQYF	TGTGCCAGTAGTGACCCCGGGACAGTTACATACGAGCAGTACTTC	TRBD1	TRBV19	NA	TRBJ2-7
CASSLSPPGQPYEQYF	TGTGCCAGCAGCTTGTCACCGCCGGGACAGCCCTACGAGCAGTACTTC	TRBD1	TRBV5-4	NA	TRBJ2-7
CASSQSQGAGGQPQHF	TGTGCCAGCTCACAATCGCAGGGGGCGGGGGGTCAGCCCCAGCATTTT	TRBD1	TRBV18	NA	TRBJ1-5
CASSLRLAGGVDTQYF	TGTGCCAGCAGCTTGCGGCTAGCGGGAGGGGTAGATACGCAGTATTTT	TRBD2	TRBV5-4	NA	TRBJ2-3
CASSGGTPAYEQYF	TGTGCCAGCAGTGGAGGGACACCTGCCTACGAGCAGTACTTC	NA	TRBV2	once	TRBJ2-7
CSASAGNTIYF	TGCAGTGCTAGTGCCGGAAACACCATATATTTT	NA	TRBV20-1	once	TRBJ1-3
CASTGSLDTQYF	TGTGCCAGCACCGGATCCCTAGATACGCAGTATTTT	NA	TRBV28	NA	TRBJ2-3
CASRGQGVGPQHF	TGTGCCAGTAGGGGGCAGGGCGTCGGGCCCCAGCATTTT	NA	TRBV19	few	TRBJ1-5
CASKESGKDTEAFF	TGTGCCAGTAAAGAGTCAGGAAAGGACACTGAAGCTTTCTTT	NA	TRBV19	NA	TRBJ1-1
CASSSQISTDTQYF	TGTGCCAGTAGTAGCCAGATAAGCACAGATACGCAGTATTTT	NA	TRBV19	NA	TRBJ2-3
CASSVFDEQYF	TGTGCCAGCAGTGTTTTCGACGAGCAGTACTTC	NA	TRBV2	NA	TRBJ2-7
CAWSAGRGYGYTF	TGTGCCTGGAGCGCTGGACGAGGCTATGGCTACACCTTC	NA	TRBV30	few	TRBJ1-2
CASRGGTQNTEAFF	TGTGCCAGCAGGGGGGGCACACAGAACACTGAAGCTTTCTTT	NA	TRBV28	NA	TRBJ1-1
CASSLVGEMDTQYF	TGTGCCAGCAGCTTAGTAGGGGAGATGGATACGCAGTATTTT	NA	TRBV7-6	NA	TRBJ2-3
CASSSTGAGNTIYF	TGTGCCAGCAGTTCCACAGGGGCTGGAAACACCATATATTTT	TRBD1	TRBV28	once	TRBJ1-3
CASSLATGPKKFF	TGTGCCAGCAGCTTAGCGACGGGTCCCAAGAAGTTCTTC	NA	TRBV7-2	NA	TRBJ2-1
CASSTQGYEQYF	TGTGCCAGTAGTACACAGGGCTACGAGCAGTACTTC	NA	TRBV19	NA	TRBJ2-7
CASSLGLAGQETQYF	TGTGCTAGCAGCTTAGGACTAGCGGGACAAGAGACCCAGTACTTC	TRBD2	TRBV7-7	NA	TRBJ2-5
CASSIGGSGRSMNEQFF	TGTGCCAGTAGTATCGGGGGTAGCGGGAGATCTATGAATGAGCAGTTCTTC	TRBD2	TRBV19	NA	TRBJ2-1
CSVEWGGSETQYF	TGCAGCGTTGAATGGGGGGGCTCAGAGACCCAGTACTTC	NA	TRBV29-1	NA	TRBJ2-5
CASSPPLGAPDTQYF	TGTGCCAGCTCACCACCCTTGGGGGCGCCTGATACGCAGTATTTT	NA	TRBV18	NA	TRBJ2-3